These 10 T cell receptor beta chains originate from one sample sequenced in a study of blood T cell repertoires in COVID-19. Method: immunoSEQ multiplex PCR; TCRdb's copy keeps in-frame clones and lacks some. The sample comprises around 150,000 clones, about 90% of which are singletons, and about 2.6% rests with the top ten. The sequenced sample consisted of peripheral blood. Receptor source: a man in his sixties with acute or convalescent COVID-19.

The chain uses TRBV27 and TRBJ1-1; D gene unclear. Germline CDR1 reads MNHEY; CDR2 reads SMNVEV (reference sequence). This CDR3 contains 14 residues. V was cut by 3 bases and J by 1 base, with 9 bases left in between. The CDR3 sequence: CASSFGQKNTEAFF. CDR3 nucleotide sequence: TGTGCCAGCAGTTTTGGCCAGAAGAACACTGAAGCTTTCTTT.

V gene TRBV5-1 combines with J gene TRBJ1-3; TRBD1 aligns across 9 bases. The CDR3 spans 19 residues. CDR1 and CDR2 (germline): SGHRS, YFSETQ. Losses at the gene ends were 2 bases for V and 0 bases for J; bases not matched to a gene: 12. The CDR3 DNA reads as TGCGCCAGCAGCTTATGGAGCTCGACAGGGGGTTACTCTGGAAACACCATATATTTT. Amino acid sequence: CASSLWSSTGGYSGNTIYF. Together with reference TRBV5-1 and TRBJ1-3, the CDR3 gives the full variable domain: KAGVTQTPRYLIKTRGQQVTLSCSPISGHRSVSWYQQTPGQGLQFLFEYFSETQRNKGNFPGRFSGRQFSNSRSEMNVSTLELGDSALYLCASSLWSSTGGYSGNTIYFGEGSWLTVV.

The chain carries TRBV19 and TRBJ1-5; D gene unclear. The CDR3 is 15 residues long. Germline CDR1 LNHDA, CDR2 SQIVND (reference sequence). Deletions cut 3 bases from V and 6 bases from J, with 15 bases between. This CDR3 is CASSIGFGSSQPQHF. The CDR3 nucleotides read TGTGCCAGTAGTATCGGGTTCGGCTCGTCTCAGCCCCAGCATTTT. The whole variable domain, filled in from reference TRBV19 and TRBJ1-5, reads DGGITQSPKYLFRKEGQNVTLSCEQNLNHDAMYWYRQDPGQGLRLIYYSQIVNDFQKGDIAEGYSVSREKKESFPLTVTSAQKNPTAFYLCASSIGFGSSQPQHFGDGTRLSIL.

The chain combines TRBV3-1 (or the pseudogene TRBV3-2) with TRBJ1-1; D remains ambiguous. Germline V lookup: CDR1 LGHDT, CDR2 YNNKEL (reference sequence). The CDR3 loop spans 14 amino acids. V was pared by 1 base and J by 6 bases, with 12 bases between. The DNA for the CDR3 is TGTGCCAGCAGCCAAGGCACACTCGGAGCTGAAGCTTTCTTT. The encoded protein is CASSQGTLGAEAFF.

The chain carries TRBV6-5 and TRBJ2-5; D uncertain. The germline V gene encodes CDR1 MNHEY and CDR2 SVGAGI. This CDR3 spans 12 amino acids. With 8 bases removed from V and 3 bases from J, the gap between germline ends came to 10 bases. The CDR3 reads CASLSNEETQYF. The CDR3 bases are TGTGCCAGCTTGTCTAATGAAGAGACCCAGTACTTC.

CDR3 DNA: TGTGCCAGCAGCTTTGTAGCGGGCACAGATACGCAGTATTTT. Translating gives CASSFVAGTDTQYF. This chain connects TRBV7-2 to TRBJ2-3; weak D call: TRBD2 (6 bases). Germline CDR1 and CDR2: SGHTA and FQGNSA. The CDR3 is 14 residues long. With 3 bases removed from V and 1 base from J, the gap between germline ends came to 8 bases.

V and J are TRBV11-2 and TRBJ2-7; D is perhaps TRBD1 (7 bases). The ends were cut back, 5 bases at V and 4 bases at J, with 21 bases in the middle. The CDR3 is made up of 16 amino acids. Germline CDR1 SGHAT, CDR2 FQNNGV. In DNA, the CDR3 is TGTGCCAGCAGCGAATCGCGCGGGACAGTAACATACGAGCAGTACTTC. Translated, it gives CASSESRGTVTYEQYF.

The table lists this clone with a count of one. The CDR3 loop is CASSEEMGQGIGSYNSPLHF. Here the CDR3 DNA reads TGTGCCAGCAGTGAAGAAATGGGACAGGGCATAGGGAGCTATAATTCACCCCTCCACTTT. The chain employs TRBV2 and TRBJ1-6, with 9 positions matching TRBD1. This CDR3 has 20 amino acids. Germline V CDR1 and CDR2: SNHLY, FYNNEI. V was pared by 1 base and J by 3 bases, with 13 bases of the junction left unmatched. Filled out from reference TRBV2 and TRBJ1-6, the complete variable domain reads EPEVTQTPSHQVTQMGQEVILRCVPISNHLYFYWYRQILGQKVEFLVSFYNNEISEKSEIFDDQFSVERPDGSNFTLKIRSTKLEDSAMYFCASSEEMGQGIGSYNSPLHFGNGTRLTVT.

The V gene is TRBV5-1, the J gene TRBJ2-2; D not certain. CDR3 size: 13 residues. Trimming took 1 base from V and 5 from J, leaving 6 bases between them. CDR1 is SGHRS and CDR2 is YFSETQ in the germline V gene. DNA of the CDR3: TGCGCCAGCAGCTTGACAGTGACCGGGGAGCTGTTTTTT. Translating it yields CASSLTVTGELFF.

The chain recombines TRBV27 with TRBJ1-6, with 7 bases matching TRBD1. The ends lost 7 bases at V and 5 bases at J; junction bases unmatched: 8. CDR3 length equals 15 residues. Germline lookup yields CDR1 MNHEY and CDR2 SMNVEV (reference sequence). CDR3 loop: CASTVQGIHNSPLHF. As DNA, the CDR3 is TGTGCCAGCACCGTACAGGGGATCCATAATTCACCCCTCCACTTT.